The 14 T cell receptor beta chains given below trace back to one sample, sequenced in a study of cytomegalovirus exposure and HLA in healthy donors. The PCR made use of 60 Vbeta and 13 Jbeta primers. Data came from immunoSEQ multiplex PCR; TCRdb stores just in-frame clones and leaves some out. Found here are more than 95,000 clones, roughly 80% of them singletons; the top ten hold 4%. Sequences were obtained from PBMCs. The receptor set was obtained from a man aged 18 to 29 in good health and CMV-seropositive.

As concerns this clone: At one end, the junction sequence differs from germline, possibly due to a read error. V is TRBV29-1 and J is TRBJ1-4; D ambiguous. Germline CDR1 reads SQVTM; CDR2 reads ANQGSEA. The CDR3 sequence is 13 residues long. This chain's CDR3 is CGVELKEGEKLFF. In DNA form, the CDR3 reads TGCGGCGTTGAGCTAAAGGAGGGTGAAAAACTGTTTTTT.

As regards this clone: At one boundary the junction diverges from the germline segment, which might be a read error. V and J are TRBV2 and TRBJ1-2, with unresolved D. The CDR3 loop spans 15 amino acids. Looked up from germline, CDR1 is SNHLY and CDR2 is FYNNEI. The CDR3 reads CASSVRGSGLYGYAF. The CDR3 nucleotides are TGTGCCAGCAGTGTTAGAGGTTCCGGCCTCTATGGCTACGCCTTC.

The V call is TRBV18, the J call TRBJ2-7, with 7 bases matching TRBD2. The ends lost 3 bases at V and 5 bases at J; junction bases unmatched: 10. Germline lookup yields CDR1 KGHSH and CDR2 LQKENI. The CDR3 runs to 15 residues. The CDR3 is CASSPLGGSANEQYF. The CDR3 nucleotides read TGTGCCAGCTCACCCCTTGGCGGGAGCGCTAACGAGCAGTACTTC.

This clone was seen more than once but under ten times. V usage is TRBV2 and J usage is TRBJ1-4; 7 positions match TRBD1. Trimming cost V 6 bases and J 7 bases; bases outside gene matches: 8. CDR3 length: 14 amino acids. Per germline, CDR1 SNHLY and CDR2 FYNNEI. CDR3: CASSLGGSGEKLFF. CDR3 bases: TGTGCCAGCAGCTTAGGGGGCTCGGGTGAAAAACTGTTTTTT.

The chain links TRBV5-1 to TRBJ1-2; 9 nucleotides align to TRBD1. Germline assignment: CDR1 SGHRS and CDR2 YFSETQ. This CDR3 has 14 residues. With 4 bases clipped from V and 2 bases from J, the junction kept 3 bases outside the gene matches. DNA for the CDR3: TGCGCCAGCAGCAGAGGGACAGGGAACTATGGCTACACCTTC. It is translated as CASSRGTGNYGYTF.

J is TRBJ2-1 and V is TRBV19; 8 nucleotides line up with TRBD2. Trimming took 7 bases from V and 5 from J; bases not matched to a gene: 7. Germline values: CDR1 LNHDA, CDR2 SQIVND (reference sequence). CDR3 size: 14 residues. This chain's CDR3 is CASKSGRVHNEQFF. The CDR3 bases are TGTGCCAGTAAGAGCGGGAGAGTCCACAATGAGCAGTTCTTC. The whole variable domain, filled in from reference TRBV19 and TRBJ2-1, reads DGGITQSPKYLFRKEGQNVTLSCEQNLNHDAMYWYRQDPGQGLRLIYYSQIVNDFQKGDIAEGYSVSREKKESFPLTVTSAQKNPTAFYLCASKSGRVHNEQFFGPGTRLTVL.

This clone was counted once. The chain combines TRBV11-2 with TRBJ2-7; D uncertain. The CDR3 extends over 17 amino acids. Germline V gives CDR1 SGHAT, CDR2 FQNNGV. Trimming shortened V by 5 bases and J by 4 bases, and 24 bases separated the two germline ends. In nucleotides, the CDR3 is TGTGCCAGCAGCACGAAGGCCCGAACAGTTGATAGGTACGAGCAGTACTTC. Translating it yields CASSTKARTVDRYEQYF.

The V and J genes are TRBV9 and TRBJ2-7; 8 bases match TRBD2. This CDR3 region has 14 residues. V shed 4 bases, J shed 2 bases, and the junction held 5 bases outside the gene matches. Germline V gene sequence: CDR1 SGDLS, CDR2 YYNGEE. CDR3 sequence: CASSPRTSPYEQYF. For the CDR3, the DNA is TGTGCCAGCAGCCCAAGGACTAGCCCCTACGAGCAGTACTTC.

V gene TRBV4-1 combines with J gene TRBJ2-1; D possibly corresponds to TRBD2 (6 bases). Germline V gene sequence: CDR1 MGHRA, CDR2 YSYEKL. The CDR3 consists of 14 residues. The V end was cut by 2 bases, the J end by 9 bases, with 14 bases between. Written as DNA, the CDR3 is TGCGCCAGCAGCCAAACACTAGCCCTCTCTGAGCAGTTCTTC. This codes for CASSQTLALSEQFF.

The rearrangement joins TRBV10-3 to TRBJ2-7, with 8 nucleotides matching TRBD1. V dropped 5 bases and J dropped 9; count of bases not matched to a gene: 12. This CDR3 contains 14 residues. Germline V gene sequence: CDR1 ENHRY, CDR2 SYGVKD. The CDR3: CAISSPRGPRGQYF. The CDR3 bases are TGTGCCATCAGTTCCCCCAGGGGGCCGCGGGGGCAGTACTTC.

This clone was seen once. The chain uses TRBV6-5 and TRBJ2-7; TRBD2 might be the D (5 bases). Trimming left V 6 bases short and J 3 bases short, with 15 bases between. Per germline, CDR1 MNHEY and CDR2 SVGAGI. There are 14 residues in the CDR3. CDR3 in DNA: TGTGCCAGCAGCGCTAGCAAAGGTATCTACGAGCAGTACTTC. Translation: CASSASKGIYEQYF.

The V and J genes are TRBV9 and TRBJ2-2; 8 nucleotides agree with TRBD2. Trimming at V came to 0 bases and at J to 3 bases, leaving 7 bases not matched to a gene. The CDR3 is 17 amino acids. Germline CDR1 is SGDLS and CDR2 is YYNGEE. The CDR3 sequence: CASSVDGSGTYTGELFF. Written as DNA, the CDR3 is TGTGCCAGCAGCGTAGATGGTAGCGGGACTTACACCGGGGAGCTGTTTTTT.

Regarding this clone: At one boundary the junction diverges from the germline segment, which might be a read error. This chain uses TRBV7-9 with TRBJ1-6, with 7 bases lining up with TRBD1. The CDR3 length is 13 residues. Germline CDR1 reads SEHNR; CDR2 reads FQNEAQ (reference sequence). The chain's CDR3 is CSSAQGRNSPLHF. For the CDR3, the DNA is TGTTCCAGCGCACAGGGGAGAAATTCACCCCTCCACTTT.

J is TRBJ1-1 and V is TRBV4-1; 7 nucleotides agree with TRBD1. Germline CDR1 MGHRA, CDR2 YSYEKL. This CDR3 has 16 residues. With 1 base clipped from V and 3 bases from J, the junction kept 8 bases outside the gene matches. CDR3 DNA: TGCGCCAGCAGCCAAGTTATGGGGACAGTGGACACTGAAGCTTTCTTT. Translating gives CASSQVMGTVDTEAFF.